The rows below give T cell receptor beta chains drawn from one sample of a study of a mutant IDH1 vaccine in newly diagnosed glioma. No cognate antigen is known for these TCRs. Profiled with immunoSEQ multiplex PCR; TCRdb holds only in-frame clones, not every one. The sample shows 90,000 to 100,000 clones, approximately 89% of them seen only once. This material consisted of PBMCs, taken from a glioma patient whose treatment included an IDH1 peptide vaccine. These receptor sequences come from a woman between 45 and 60 years old with glioma. The CDR3 runs from the conserved cysteine through the conserved F or W. D genes are given only for firm matches. For some rows the clone size is stated as once, few or many, or as a class when expanded; others skip it.

TGTGCCAGCAGCCCCTCGACAGGGAACACTGAAGCTTTCTTT,CASSPSTGNTEAFF,TRBV11-2,-,TRBJ1-1,few
TGTGCCAGCTCACCCGATATAGGGATATCTGGAAACACCATATATTTT,CASSPDIGISGNTIYF,TRBV18,-,TRBJ1-3,-
TGTGCCACCAGCAGAGATCTGGGAGCAACTAATGAAAAACTGTTTTTT,CATSRDLGATNEKLFF,TRBV15,-,TRBJ1-4,-
TGTGCCAGCTCACCGGGGAGGCTGAACTATGGCTACACCTTC,CASSPGRLNYGYTF,TRBV18,-,TRBJ1-2,-
TGCAGCGTTGAAACAGGGGGCAACTACAATGAGCAGTTCTTC,CSVETGGNYNEQFF,TRBV29-1,TRBD1,TRBJ2-1,-
TGTGCCAGCAGTGAATTAACAGGGGCCTCACCCCTCCACTTT,CASSELTGASPLHF,TRBV25-1,TRBD1,TRBJ1-6,few
TGCGCCAGCAGTGGAGCCGGACCCACAGATACGCAGTATTTT,CASSGAGPTDTQYF,TRBV10-1,-,TRBJ2-3,-
TGTGCCAGCAGAGGACAGGCCAGCACATATGGCTACACCTTC,CASRGQASTYGYTF,TRBV27,TRBD1,TRBJ1-2,-
TGTGCCAGCAGCGTAGTACCAGGGGGCAGGGACGGGGAGCTGTTTTTT,CASSVVPGGRDGELFF,TRBV9,TRBD1,TRBJ2-2,-
TGCAGCGTTAAGCCGGGACGCCTCTCCTACGAGCAGTACTTC,CSVKPGRLSYEQYF,TRBV29-1,-,TRBJ2-7,-
TGTGCCAGCAGTTACTTCGGACAGGGTAGGGAAGAAAAACTGTTTTTT,CASSYFGQGREEKLFF,TRBV6-5,TRBD1,TRBJ1-4,-
TGTGCCAGCAGTTCGGGGCACGAGCAGTACTTC,CASSSGHEQYF,TRBV6-6,-,TRBJ2-7,-
TGTGCCAGCAGCACCCCCGGGACAGAGAATTCACCCCTCCACTTT,CASSTPGTENSPLHF,TRBV28,TRBD1,TRBJ1-6,-
TGTGCCAGCAGTCTTCGACTAGCGGGAGGCTACGAGCAGTACTTC,CASSLRLAGGYEQYF,TRBV28,TRBD2,TRBJ2-7,-
TGTGCCAGTAGCCGATTCCCCCGGACAGATTACAATGAGCAGTTCTTC,CASSRFPRTDYNEQFF,TRBV19,-,TRBJ2-1,few
TGTGCCAGCAGCGCGGGGCTCTTCACAGATACGCAGTATTTT,CASSAGLFTDTQYF,TRBV5-5,-,TRBJ2-3,once
TGTGCCAGCAGCCTCGGGACTAGCGGGAGATACAATGAGCAGTTCTTC,CASSLGTSGRYNEQFF,TRBV7-8,TRBD2,TRBJ2-1,-
TGTGCCAGCATAGGCAACACAGATACGCAGTATTTT,CASIGNTDTQYF,TRBV28,-,TRBJ2-3,-
TGTGCCAGCAGTTGGACAGCCTGGAGCACTGAAGCTTTCTTT,CASSWTAWSTEAFF,TRBV28,-,TRBJ1-1,-
TGTGCCAGCAGCGTAGATTCGGGGATCAATGAAAAACTGTTTTTT,CASSVDSGINEKLFF,TRBV9,-,TRBJ1-4,-
TGTGCCAGCAGCTTGACCGGCATGAACACTGAAGCTTTCTTT,CASSLTGMNTEAFF,TRBV13,-,TRBJ1-1,once
TGTGCCAGTAGTATTAGCTCTGGGGCCAACGTCCTGACTTTC,CASSISSGANVLTF,TRBV19,-,TRBJ2-6,once
TGTGCCAGCTCCCCTGAGGTAGGAGAGACCCAGTACTTC,CASSPEVGETQYF,TRBV18,-,TRBJ2-5,-
TGTGCCAGCAGTTTTTCGAGCTACGAGCAGTACTTC,CASSFSSYEQYF,TRBV28,-,TRBJ2-7,-
TGTGCCAGCATGAGGGCCCTGGGGACCGGGGAGCTGTTTTTT,CASMRALGTGELFF,TRBV11-2,-,TRBJ2-2,-
TGTGCCAGCAGTTTAAACGGAATTGACTACGAGCAGTACTTC,CASSLNGIDYEQYF,TRBV27,-,TRBJ2-7,-
TGTGCCAGCAGCTTAGGACAGCTCTCCTACGAGCAGTACTTC,CASSLGQLSYEQYF,TRBV7-3,-,TRBJ2-7,few
TGTGCCAGCTCACCCGGGGCTGGGAACACTGAAGCTTTCTTT,CASSPGAGNTEAFF,TRBV18,-,TRBJ1-1,-
TGTGCCAGCAGTCTTACAGGGGGGGAAAAACTGTTTTTT,CASSLTGGEKLFF,TRBV28,TRBD1,TRBJ1-4,-
TGTGCCAGCAGTCCCTGGACGCGAAGCAACACTGAAGCTTTCTTT,CASSPWTRSNTEAFF,TRBV6-6,-,TRBJ1-1,-
TGTGCCAGCAGGTTCCAGCGGGATCCCAGGTACGAGCAGTACTTC,CASRFQRDPRYEQYF,TRBV6-1,TRBD2,TRBJ2-7,once